The 30 T cell receptor beta chains presented below share a single source sample, sequenced in a study of cytomegalovirus exposure and HLA in healthy donors. The study ran its PCR with 60 Vbeta and 13 Jbeta primers. Using immunoSEQ multiplex PCR, the repertoire was profiled, and TCRdb retains in-frame clones only, with some absent. This table has roughly 120,000 clones, about 72% appearing once. Sequencing used PBMCs. The receptors were gathered from a man aged 25 to 40 in good health and CMV-seropositive.

The chain employs TRBV9 and TRBJ2-5; D is undetermined. CDR1 is SGDLS and CDR2 is YYNGEE in the germline V gene. The CDR3 has 14 residues. V lost 2 bases and J lost 3, with 11 bases in between. The CDR3 nucleotides read TGTGCCAGCAGCGTGAGTGACGGAGAAGAGACCCAGTACTTC. It is translated as CASSVSDGEETQYF.

This clone was seen only a few times. V usage is TRBV2 and J usage is TRBJ1-5; a weak D match, TRBD1 (6 bases). Between the trimmed V and J ends, which lost 6 bases and 3 bases, there was a span of 9 bases. Germline V CDR1 and CDR2: SNHLY, FYNNEI. This CDR3 is 13 amino acids long. The CDR3 loop is CASSYRVNQPQHF. CDR3 DNA sequence: TGTGCCAGCAGCTACAGGGTCAATCAGCCCCAGCATTTT.

V gene TRBV14 combines with J gene TRBJ2-7; 10 bases match TRBD1. V trimming: 6 bases; J trimming: 7 bases; junction bases outside the gene matches: 6. The length of the CDR3 is 13 residues. CDR1 and CDR2 (germline): SGHDN, FVKESK. CDR3 sequence (DNA): TGTGCCAGCAGACGACAGGGGGCGAAAGAGCAGTACTTC. The encoded protein is CASRRQGAKEQYF.

This chain connects TRBV5-1 to TRBJ1-1, with 9 bases lining up with TRBD1. Germline CDR1 reads SGHRS; CDR2 reads YFSETQ. This CDR3 has 14 amino acids. Trimming cost V 2 bases and J 7 bases; bases outside gene matches: 6. CDR3 sequence: CASSLQGAEGEAFF. As DNA, the CDR3 is TGCGCCAGCAGCTTACAGGGGGCCGAGGGTGAAGCTTTCTTT.

This clone was seen more than once but under ten times. This chain links TRBV2 with TRBJ2-1; 10 nucleotides match TRBD2. The germline gives CDR1 SNHLY, CDR2 FYNNEI. The CDR3 extends over 18 amino acids. V lost 6 bases, J lost 4 bases, and 15 bases stayed unmatched. The DNA of the CDR3 is TGTGCCAGCAGCTCAATTTATCCTCTAGCGGGAGTATACAATGAGCAGTTCTTC. Protein: CASSSIYPLAGVYNEQFF.

The chain employs TRBV5-1 and TRBJ2-3, with D possibly being TRBD2 (5 bases). V dropped 4 bases and J dropped 4 bases, with 16 bases sitting between them. CDR3 length: 15 amino acids. Germline V gives CDR1 SGHRS, CDR2 YFSETQ. CDR3 region: CASSSRESGADTQYF. CDR3 in DNA: TGCGCCAGCAGCAGCCGGGAAAGTGGGGCAGATACGCAGTATTTT. The full variable domain, rest sourced from reference TRBV5-1 and TRBJ2-3, is KAGVTQTPRYLIKTRGQQVTLSCSPISGHRSVSWYQQTPGQGLQFLFEYFSETQRNKGNFPGRFSGRQFSNSRSEMNVSTLELGDSALYLCASSSRESGADTQYFGPGTRLTVL.

The genes are TRBV5-1 and TRBJ2-1, with D perhaps TRBD2 (5 bases). Trimming cost V 4 bases and J 3 bases, with 11 bases left between them. There are 14 residues in the CDR3. CDR1 is SGHRS and CDR2 is YFSETQ in the germline V gene. The chain's CDR3 is CASSLPTNYNEQFF. DNA for the CDR3: TGCGCCAGCAGCCTTCCGACTAACTACAATGAGCAGTTCTTC.

The gene calls are TRBV7-2 and TRBJ2-3; no definite D call. Looked up from germline, CDR1 is SGHTA and CDR2 is FQGNSA. The germline V and J ends were trimmed by 6 bases and 2 bases, with 9 bases remaining between them. CDR3 length: 13 amino acids. The DNA of the CDR3 is TGTGCCAGCAGGAAGTGGCCCACAGATACGCAGTATTTT. Amino acids: CASRKWPTDTQYF.

The V call is TRBV7-9, the J call TRBJ2-2; 10 bases match TRBD1. Trimming removed 5 bases from V and 3 bases from J; junction bases left unmatched: 3. CDR3 length: 15 residues. The V gene's germline CDR1 is SEHNR and CDR2 FQNEAQ (reference sequence). CDR3 amino acids: CASSPGTGDTGELFF. For the CDR3, the DNA is TGTGCCAGCAGCCCCGGGACAGGGGACACCGGGGAGCTGTTTTTT. The whole variable domain, remainder taken from reference TRBV7-9 and TRBJ2-2, is DTGVSQNPRHKITKRGQNVTFRCDPISEHNRLYWYRQTLGQGPEFLTYFQNEAQLEKSRLLSDRFSAERPKGSFSTLEIQRTEQGDSAMYLCASSPGTGDTGELFFGEGSRLTVL.

V gene TRBV6-6 combines with J gene TRBJ1-6; no reliable D call. Germline values: CDR1 MNHNY, CDR2 SVGAGI (reference sequence). CDR3 length: 13 residues. With 9 bases removed from V and 0 bases from J, the gap between germline ends came to 6 bases. CDR3 loop: CASKSSYNSPLHF. DNA of the CDR3: TGTGCCAGTAAGAGCTCCTATAATTCACCCCTCCACTTT.

This clone appeared a few times. This chain links TRBV7-9 with TRBJ2-1; the D gene is possibly TRBD2 (5 bases). The V end was cut by 5 bases, the J end by 10 bases, with 9 bases between. CDR3 length: 11 amino acids. CDR1 is SEHNR, CDR2 FQNEAQ, per germline (reference sequence). CDR3 sequence reads: CASSAPGEQFF. CDR3 bases: TGTGCCAGCAGCGCGCCGGGAGAGCAGTTCTTC.

The chain joins TRBV30 to TRBJ1-6; D is ambiguous. V shed 0 bases and J shed 10 bases, with 10 bases lying between them. Germline lookup yields CDR1 GTSNPN and CDR2 SVGIG (reference sequence). This CDR3 spans 13 amino acids. The CDR3 region is CAWSVSLDSPLHF. CDR3 DNA: TGTGCCTGGAGTGTCAGTCTAGACTCACCCCTCCACTTT.

This clone came up a few times. The chain couples TRBV4-1 to TRBJ1-1; D is ambiguous. In germline, CDR1 is MGHRA, CDR2 YSYEKL. V was cut by 10 bases and J by 4 bases, with 25 bases left in between. The CDR3 totals 16 residues. For the CDR3, the DNA is TGCGCCACCTCGAGTCATCCTTGGAGTGCCGCCACTGAAGCTTTCTTT. Translated, it gives CATSSHPWSAATEAFF.

The chain is built from TRBV27 and TRBJ1-1, with 9 bases aligning to TRBD1. V shed 5 bases, J shed 6 bases, and the junction held 13 bases outside the gene matches. CDR3 length: 16 amino acids. Germline lookup yields CDR1 MNHEY and CDR2 SMNVEV (reference sequence). The CDR3 reads CASSPLLGQGISEAFF. The DNA for the CDR3 is TGTGCCAGCAGTCCCTTGCTAGGACAGGGGATCTCTGAAGCTTTCTTT.

The chain uses TRBV6-1 and TRBJ2-1; TRBD2 is a possible D gene (6 bases). Per germline, CDR1 MNHNS and CDR2 SASEGT. V was clipped by 1 base and J by 4 bases, with 11 bases between them. CDR3 length equals 15 residues. The CDR3 DNA reads TGTGCCAGCAGTGAAGTAGGGACTTTATACAATGAGCAGTTCTTC. Translating gives CASSEVGTLYNEQFF.

The chain uses TRBV11-2 and TRBJ1-1, with a weak D call TRBD1 (6 bases). The CDR3 is 13 residues long. Trimming took 5 bases from V and 6 from J, leaving 13 bases between them. Germline V gene lookup returns CDR1 SGHAT and CDR2 FQNNGV. CDR3 amino acids: CASSGFDRPEAFF. The CDR3 DNA reads as TGTGCCAGCAGCGGATTCGACAGGCCTGAAGCTTTCTTT. Based on the CDR3 plus reference TRBV11-2 and TRBJ1-1, the full variable domain is EAGVAQSPRYKIIEKRQSVAFWCNPISGHATLYWYQQILGQGPKLLIQFQNNGVVDDSQLPKDRFSAERLKGVDSTLKIQPAKLEDSAVYLCASSGFDRPEAFFGQGTRLTVV.

This chain links TRBV6-5 with TRBJ2-7, with 8 bases identical to TRBD1. The CDR3 sequence is 14 residues long. The V segment lost 6 bases and the J segment 3 bases; nucleotides outside the gene matches: 7. CDR1 is MNHEY, CDR2 SVGAGI, per germline. This chain's CDR3 is CASRPRQGYYEQYF. Written as DNA, the CDR3 is TGTGCCAGCAGACCGCGACAGGGGTACTACGAGCAGTACTTC.

The chain employs TRBV4-3 and TRBJ2-5, with TRBD2 matching over 8 bases. The CDR3 has 13 residues. Germline CDR1 reads LGHNA; CDR2 reads YSLEER. V lost 4 bases, J lost 5 bases, and 3 bases stayed unmatched. CDR3 bases: TGCGCCAGCAGCCGAGCGGGAGTGGAGACCCAGTACTTC. Translation: CASSRAGVETQYF.

This sequence joins TRBV11-2 and TRBJ2-7; D possibly corresponds to TRBD1 (6 bases). Trimming pared 7 bases from V and 2 bases from J, leaving 12 bases between. Germline V gene data show CDR1 as SGHAT and CDR2 as FQNNGV. The CDR3 sequence is 13 residues long. The chain's CDR3 is CASNNREAYEQYF. The CDR3 bases are TGTGCCAGCAATAACAGGGAAGCCTACGAGCAGTACTTC.

This chain joins TRBV2 and TRBJ1-1; TRBD1 agrees at 8 bases. Germline lookup yields CDR1 SNHLY and CDR2 FYNNEI. V lost 6 bases, J lost 0 bases, and 15 bases stayed unmatched. CDR3 length equals 18 residues. The DNA of the CDR3 is TGTGCCAGCAGCTCTCCGGGACAGGAAGCAGACCTGAACACTGAAGCTTTCTTT. Amino acids: CASSSPGQEADLNTEAFF.

The rearrangement uses TRBV6-5 and TRBJ1-1; D is possibly TRBD1 (5 bases). This CDR3 comprises 14 residues. Germline lookup yields CDR1 MNHEY and CDR2 SVGAGI. Trimming shortened V by 4 bases and J by 6 bases, and 15 bases separated the two germline ends. The CDR3 sequence is CASSWGRAEPEAFF. The CDR3 coding sequence is TGTGCCAGCAGTTGGGGCAGGGCTGAACCTGAAGCTTTCTTT.

This clone was recorded a few times. This chain links TRBV10-3 with TRBJ2-2; D is possibly TRBD1 (6 bases). V lost 5 bases, J lost 5 bases, and 12 bases lay in between. There are 14 residues in the CDR3. The V gene's germline CDR1 is ENHRY and CDR2 SYGVKD. The CDR3 loop is CAISLYRETGELFF. Here the CDR3 DNA reads TGTGCCATCAGTTTATACAGGGAGACCGGGGAGCTGTTTTTT.

CDR3 sequence (DNA): TGCGCCAGCAGCGTCACCGGGACAGGGTGGCCAGATACGCAGTATTTT. This encodes CASSVTGTGWPDTQYF. The chain joins TRBV5-1 to TRBJ2-3, with TRBD1 matching over 9 bases. The CDR3 is made up of 16 amino acids. In germline, CDR1 is SGHRS, CDR2 YFSETQ. After removal of 4 bases from V and 4 bases from J, the junction contained 10 bases not matched to a gene.

This clone appeared a single time. The chain carries TRBV7-9 and TRBJ1-1, with 7 bases identical to TRBD1. V was clipped by 3 bases and J by 0 bases; unmatched bases: 4. Looked up from germline, CDR1 is SEHNR and CDR2 is FQNEAQ (reference sequence). This CDR3 region has 15 residues. CDR3 sequence reads: CASSFRQGVNTEAFF. The CDR3 bases are TGTGCCAGCAGCTTCCGACAGGGAGTGAACACTGAAGCTTTCTTT.

This clone has more than one count but fewer than ten. The chain employs TRBV6-5 and TRBJ2-5; D call uncertain. The assigned J gene may be wrong: the sequence end matches TRBJ2-7 better. CDR3 size: 13 residues. From germline, CDR1 is MNHEY and CDR2 SVGAGI. The DNA for the CDR3 is TGTGCCAGCAGTTACTCGCTCTCCTACGAGCAGTACTTC. Protein product: CASSYSLSYEQYF.

The chain has TRBV6-1 and TRBJ2-1; 9 bases agree with TRBD2. The germline CDR1 and CDR2 sequences are MNHNS and SASEGT. V lost 4 bases to trimming and J lost 9 bases; unmatched junction nucleotides: 10. This CDR3 is built from 15 residues. The CDR3 nucleotides read TGTGCCAGCAGTGCTAGCGGGACCCTAAGCAGTGAGCAGTTCTTC. It encodes CASSASGTLSSEQFF.

This clone was seen a few times. The chain recombines TRBV6-1 with TRBJ2-7; TRBD2 aligns across 8 bases. The V segment lost 1 base and the J segment 1 base; nucleotides outside the gene matches: 3. CDR3 length: 15 amino acids. Germline V gene data show CDR1 as MNHNS and CDR2 as SASEGT. CDR3 in amino acids: CASSEDTGGSYEQYF. Written as DNA, the CDR3 is TGTGCCAGCAGTGAAGATACGGGAGGGTCCTACGAGCAGTACTTC.

The V gene is TRBV5-1, the J gene TRBJ1-4; D is undetermined. The CDR3 has 16 amino acids. V lost 4 bases and J lost 0, with 13 bases in between. The germline gives CDR1 SGHRS, CDR2 YFSETQ. In DNA form, the CDR3 reads TGCGCCAGCAGCCCTTCAGGATCTACAACTAATGAAAAACTGTTTTTT. It yields the protein CASSPSGSTTNEKLFF.

The chain links TRBV25-1 to TRBJ2-7; 8 bases agree with TRBD1. The trim removed 4 bases at V and 5 bases at J, leaving 13 bases unmatched. CDR3 size: 16 residues. Looked up from germline, CDR1 is MGHDK and CDR2 is SYGVNS. In DNA form, the CDR3 reads TGTGCCAGCAGTGCCTACCCTGGGACAGGCCCCCACGAGCAGTACTTC. This translates into CASSAYPGTGPHEQYF.

CDR3 in DNA: TGTGCCAGCAGCCGGACTCGTCGGGGTTCCTACGAGCAGTACTTC. It specifies CASSRTRRGSYEQYF. The V call is TRBV7-8, the J call TRBJ2-7; TRBD2 is a possible D gene (5 bases). The CDR3 covers 15 residues. Trimming removed 5 bases at V and 1 base at J, with 15 bases between. Germline CDR1 and CDR2: SGHVS and FQNEAQ.